This TCR beta chain was documented in a study of cytomegalovirus exposure and HLA in healthy donors. The PCR contained 60 Vbeta and 13 Jbeta primers. Some clones are missing from TCRdb's copy, which holds only in-frame ones; the method was immunoSEQ multiplex PCR. The table lists roughly 200,000 clones, 85% to 90% of them singletons. Study results and caveats: The classifier was said to identify cytomegalovirus status with high specificity and sensitivity. A later analysis, which compared TCR beta chains of equal frequency, found the HLA-associated ones more clonally expanded. Cytomegalovirus association was assigned to under 200 TCR beta chains.

Turning to this clone: Its antigen is unidentified.

Germline V lookup: CDR1 SEHNR, CDR2 FQNEAQ (reference sequence). The CDR3 length is 14 residues. Trimming cost V 11 bases and J 7 bases, with 23 bases left between them. The chain recombines TRBV7-9 with TRBJ1-2; possibly TRBD1 for D (5 bases). This receptor was obtained from a man aged 25-45 years in good health and CMV-seronegative. The sample taken for sequencing was PBMCs. CDR3 amino acids: CALSFAGFSFGYTF. Here the CDR3 DNA reads TGTGCCCTATCTTTTGCAGGGTTTTCGTTTGGCTACACCTTC.